This is a list of T cell receptor beta chains from one sample in a study of T cell repertoires in cytomegalovirus infection. TCRdb passed the reads through MiXCR, listing each CDR3 protein once. The repertoire holds 830,000 or so distinct CDR3 sequences, with approximately 29% as singletons. What these receptors recognize is not known. Sequenced material: cultured CD8+ T cells from PBMCs, taken from culture after CMV antigen stimulation. The source is a human donor in good health (CMV status not recorded). Some clones in this sample may be carry-over from other donors' samples. Both conserved end residues are part of each CDR3. Fields, in order: D gene, V gene, J gene, clone size, CDR3 DNA, CDR3 protein. A D gene is named only where the DNA matches it firmly. Only part of the rows carry a size: once, few, many, or a class if the clone is expanded.

>TRBD1|TRBV6-5|TRBJ1-3|few
TGTGCCAGCAGTTACCTCACAGGGGAAGGAAACACCATATATTTT
CASSYLTGEGNTIYF
>TRBD2|TRBV6-8|TRBJ2-1|.
TGTGCCAGCGCTAGCGGGGGGAATGAGCAGTTCTTC
CASASGGNEQFF
>.|TRBV12-3/TRBV12-4|TRBJ2-2|few
TGTGCCAGCAGTACTTCTGAGGACGGGGAGCTGTTTTTT
CASSTSEDGELFF
>.|TRBV9|TRBJ2-2|.
TGTGCCAGCAGCCCCCCGACAGCGAACACCGGGGAGCTGTTTTTT
CASSPPTANTGELFF
>TRBD1|TRBV5-1|TRBJ1-1|.
TGCGCCAGCAGCTTGGCCCCGGACAGGGGCTCTGAAGCTTTCTTT
CASSLAPDRGSEAFF
>.|TRBV18|TRBJ2-5|.
TGTGCCAACTCCCCCCCAAGCCAAGAGACCCAGTACTTC
CANSPPSQETQYF
>TRBD2|TRBV6-1|TRBJ2-7|.
TGTGCCAGCAGTGAAACTAGCGGGGGGAGGGAGCAGTACTTC
CASSETSGGREQYF
>.|TRBV7-8|TRBJ1-2|.
TGTGCCAGCAGCTTATGGCCAGGGAACTATGGCTACACCTTC
CASSLWPGNYGYTF
>.|TRBV2|TRBJ2-5|few
TGTGCCAGCCCGCGAGAAGGGTATGAAGAGACCCAGTACTTC
CASPREGYEETQYF
>TRBD2|TRBV4-1|TRBJ2-1|.
TGCGCCAGCAGCCAAGTGGGACCGGGACTAGCGGGAGACAATGAGCAGTTCTTC
CASSQVGPGLAGDNEQFF
>.|TRBV7-2|TRBJ1-2|few
TGTGCCAGCAGCTTTGTACAGGCCTATGGCTACACCTTC
CASSFVQAYGYTF
>.|TRBV5-1|TRBJ2-1|once
TGCGCCAGCAGCTGGACAGTAAACAATGAGCAGTTCTTC
CASSWTVNNEQFF
>TRBD1|TRBV25-1|TRBJ1-5|.
TGTGCCAGCAGTGAACCGGGACAGACCAATCAGCCCCAGCATTTT
CASSEPGQTNQPQHF
>.|TRBV12-3/TRBV12-4|TRBJ1-1|many
TGTGCCAGCAGTTTAGGCCCGGGGGGCACTGAAGCTTTCTTT
CASSLGPGGTEAFF
>TRBD2|TRBV7-6|TRBJ2-5|.
TGTGCCAGCAGCTATACCCCGGGGGGTCGTGAGACCCAGTACTTC
CASSYTPGGRETQYF
>.|TRBV7-9|TRBJ1-1|.
TGTGCCAGCAGCTTAGTGTACGGCGAAGCTTTCTTT
CASSLVYGEAFF